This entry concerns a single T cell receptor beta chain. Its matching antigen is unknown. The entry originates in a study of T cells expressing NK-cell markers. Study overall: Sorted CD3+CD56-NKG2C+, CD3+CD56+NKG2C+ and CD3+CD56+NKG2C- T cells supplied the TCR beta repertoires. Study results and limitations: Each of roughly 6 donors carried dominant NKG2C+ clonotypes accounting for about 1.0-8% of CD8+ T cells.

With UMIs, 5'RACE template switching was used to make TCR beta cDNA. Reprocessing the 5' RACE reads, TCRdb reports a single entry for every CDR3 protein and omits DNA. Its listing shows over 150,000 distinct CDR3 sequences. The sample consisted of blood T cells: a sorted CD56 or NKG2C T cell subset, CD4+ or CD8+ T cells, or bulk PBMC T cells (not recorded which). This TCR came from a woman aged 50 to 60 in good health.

CDR3 loop: CATSDPRTGSHNEQFF. The rearrangement links TRBV24-1 to TRBJ2-1; TCRdb selects TRBD1, and the lack of DNA leaves this call unchecked. The V gene's germline CDR1 is KGHDR and CDR2 SFDVKD. This CDR3 has 16 amino acids.